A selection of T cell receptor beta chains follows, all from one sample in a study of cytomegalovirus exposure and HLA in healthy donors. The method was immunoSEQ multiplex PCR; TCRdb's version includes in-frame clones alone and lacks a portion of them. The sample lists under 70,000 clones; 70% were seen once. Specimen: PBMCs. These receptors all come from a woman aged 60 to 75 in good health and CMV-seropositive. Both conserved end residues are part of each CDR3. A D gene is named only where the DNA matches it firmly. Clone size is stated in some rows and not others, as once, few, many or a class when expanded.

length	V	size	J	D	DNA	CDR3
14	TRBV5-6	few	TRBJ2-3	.	TGTGCCAGCAGCCAAGTGGAGGGCACAGATACGCAGTATTTT	CASSQVEGTDTQYF
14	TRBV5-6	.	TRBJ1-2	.	TGTGCCAGCAGCTTGACCGGGGAGCACTATGGCTACACCTTC	CASSLTGEHYGYTF
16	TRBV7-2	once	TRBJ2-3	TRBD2	TGTGCCAGCAGCTTAAGGGGACTAGCTGTCGCGGATACGCAGTATTTT	CASSLRGLAVADTQYF
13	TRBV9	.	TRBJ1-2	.	TGTGCCAGCAGCGTAGCTCCAGGGTATGGCTACACCTTC	CASSVAPGYGYTF
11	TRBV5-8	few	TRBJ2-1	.	TGTGCCAGCAGCTCTTACAATGAGCAGTTCTTC	CASSSYNEQFF
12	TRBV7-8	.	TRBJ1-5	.	TGTGCCAGCAGCTCGAACATCGGGGCCCAGCATTTT	CASSSNIGAQHF
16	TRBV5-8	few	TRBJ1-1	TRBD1	TGTGCCAGCAGCGTCCACCGGGACAGCTTGAACACTGAAGCTTTCTTT	CASSVHRDSLNTEAFF
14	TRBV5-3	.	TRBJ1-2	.	TGTGCCAGAAGCTGGACGGGGGAGGACTATGGCTACACCTTC	CARSWTGEDYGYTF
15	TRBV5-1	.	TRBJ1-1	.	TGCGCCAGCTACGACCTCGTCGGGGTCGAAACTGAAGCTTTCTTT	CASYDLVGVETEAFF
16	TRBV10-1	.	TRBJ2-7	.	TGCGCCAGCAGTGCTCAAGGGGGGGGGAATGGGGACGAGCAGTACTTC	CASSAQGGGNGDEQYF
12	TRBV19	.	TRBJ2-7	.	TGTGCCAGTAGTATCCAGGGGTACGAGCAGTACTTC	CASSIQGYEQYF
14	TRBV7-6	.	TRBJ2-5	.	TGTGCCAGCAGCTTAGTGACAGTCCAAGAGACCCAGTACTTC	CASSLVTVQETQYF
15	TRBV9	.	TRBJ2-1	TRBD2	TGTGCCAGCAGCCCCTATCGGGGGGCCTACAATGAGCAGTTCTTC	CASSPYRGAYNEQFF
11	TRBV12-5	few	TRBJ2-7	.	TGTGCTAGTGGGTCAACCTACGAGCAGTACTTC	CASGSTYEQYF